Shown below are 27 T cell receptor beta chains from a single sample sequenced in a study of CD8 T cells in ankylosing spondylitis. TCRdb re-derived calls from the 5' RACE reads in MiXCR, one entry per CDR3 protein. The sample lists roughly 160,000 distinct CDR3 sequences; roughly 10% were seen once. Material for sequencing was blood, either unsorted or a sorted T cell fraction (not recorded which). These receptors were taken from a female donor with ankylosing spondylitis or in good health (not recorded which).

The table lists this clonotype with many counts. The chain is built from TRBV7-9 and TRBJ1-5; TRBD1 matches at 9 bases. The CDR3 has 16 amino acids. V trimming: 3 bases; J trimming: 4 bases; junction bases outside the gene matches: 7. From germline, CDR1 is SEHNR and CDR2 FQNEAQ (reference sequence). The CDR3 here is CASSLYRDRANQPQHF. CDR3 in DNA: TGTGCCAGCAGCTTGTACCGGGACAGGGCTAATCAGCCCCAGCATTTT.

This clonotype was seen only a few times. The chain employs TRBV30 and TRBJ2-1; possibly TRBD2 for D (6 bases). Germline CDR1 GTSNPN, CDR2 SVGIG (reference sequence). This CDR3 is built from 14 residues. Between the trimmed V and J ends, which lost 7 bases and 8 bases, there was a span of 21 bases. This CDR3 reads CASAGGDQRDEQFF. The CDR3 DNA reads TGTGCCTCGGCGGGCGGGGACCAAAGGGATGAGCAGTTCTTC.

This clonotype has more than one count but fewer than ten. The CDR3 sequence is CASSVGSSGPWRETQYF. The CDR3, as DNA: TGTGCCAGCAGCGTAGGAAGTTCGGGGCCGTGGAGGGAGACCCAGTACTTC. V usage is TRBV9 and J usage is TRBJ2-5; D tentatively reads TRBD1 or TRBD2 (5 bases each). V was pared by 0 bases and J by 5 bases, with 20 bases between. Germline assignment: CDR1 SGDLS and CDR2 YYNGEE. The CDR3 length is 17 residues.

This clonotype was observed at least ten times. The CDR3 region has the DNA TGCGCCAGCAGCCCTCTAGAAAATGAAAAACTGTTTTTT. It is translated as CASSPLENEKLFF. The gene calls are TRBV5-1 and TRBJ1-4; D unresolved. Trimming removed 4 bases from V and 5 bases from J, with 9 bases in between. Germline values: CDR1 SGHRS, CDR2 YFSETQ. The CDR3 totals 13 residues.

This clonotype was seen more than once but under ten times. The V gene is TRBV27, the J gene TRBJ2-7; 7 positions match TRBD1. Germline assignment: CDR1 MNHEY and CDR2 SMNVEV (reference sequence). V was pared by 5 bases and J by 4 bases, with 5 bases of the junction left unmatched. CDR3 length: 13 residues. The CDR3 loop is CASSPGQPYEQYF. DNA of the CDR3: TGTGCCAGCAGTCCGGGACAGCCGTACGAGCAGTACTTC.

This clonotype was seen many times. The chain joins TRBV5-6 to TRBJ2-3, with 10 bases that match TRBD2. J lost 5 bases, V lost 2 bases, and 11 bases had no gene match. Germline-derived CDR1 and CDR2 are SGHDT and YYEEEE. This CDR3 has 17 residues. The CDR3 DNA is TGTGCCAGCAGCTTATCGGCAGCGGGAGGGCCTCAAGATACGCAGTATTTT. Amino acids: CASSLSAAGGPQDTQYF. The full variable domain, in which reference TRBV5-6 and TRBJ2-3 provide the parts outside the CDR3, is DAGVTQSPTHLIKTRGQQVTLRCSPKSGHDTVSWYQQALGQGPQFIFQYYEEEERQRGNFPDRFSGHQFPNYSSELNVNALLLGDSALYLCASSLSAAGGPQDTQYFGPGTRLTVL.

This clonotype has more than one count but fewer than ten. This chain connects TRBV9 to TRBJ2-1; possibly TRBD1 or TRBD2 for D (5 bases each). This CDR3 region has 16 residues. Germline CDR1 SGDLS, CDR2 YYNGEE. V was shortened by 0 bases and J by 4 bases, with 14 bases between the two germline ends. CDR3: CASSVGGTTPYNEQFF. CDR3 in DNA: TGTGCCAGCAGCGTAGGTGGGACCACCCCTTACAATGAGCAGTTCTTC.

This rearrangement joins TRBV9 to TRBJ2-7, with D uncertain. The germline V gene has CDR1 SGDLS and CDR2 YYNGEE. V lost 0 bases and J lost 2, with 9 bases in between. CDR3 length: 14 residues. CDR3 in amino acids: CASSVGGAAYEQYF. CDR3 nucleotides: TGTGCCAGCAGCGTAGGTGGCGCAGCCTACGAGCAGTACTTC.

This clonotype occurred many times. The V and J genes are TRBV20-1 and TRBJ1-2; D is ambiguous. Per germline, CDR1 DFQATT and CDR2 SNEGSKA (reference sequence). V was shortened by 8 bases and J by 5 bases, with 21 bases between the two germline ends. This CDR3 spans 14 amino acids. CDR3 in amino acids: CSLDEEDPLYGYTF. CDR3 nucleotides: TGCAGTCTGGATGAAGAGGATCCCCTTTATGGCTACACCTTC.

The chain has TRBV12-3 or TRBV12-4 and TRBJ1-2; 7 bases fit TRBD1. With V trimmed by 6 bases and J by 2 bases, 9 bases remained unmatched. There are 15 residues in the CDR3. The CDR3 DNA reads as TGTGCCAGCAGCCCCCCGGGGACAGCCAACTATGGCTACACCTTC. This encodes CASSPPGTANYGYTF.

The chain joins TRBV7-2 to TRBJ2-7; TRBD1 might be the D (5 bases). This CDR3 is built from 14 residues. Germline-derived CDR1 and CDR2 are SGHTA and FQGNSA. V lost 3 bases, J lost 0 bases, and 9 bases lay in between. CDR3 DNA sequence: TGTGCCAGCAGCTTGGTCCAGGGCTCCTACGAGCAGTACTTC. It is translated as CASSLVQGSYEQYF.

The V and J genes are TRBV21-1 and TRBJ2-6; TRBD2, the table's D call, was not compared with the DNA. TRBV21-1 is a documented pseudogene. This CDR3 spans 17 amino acids. The CDR3 reads CASSTGGVRSGANVLTF. In DNA form, the CDR3 reads TGTGCCAGCAGCACGGGAGGGGTCCGCTCTGGGGCCAACGTCCTGACTTTC.

CDR3 region: CASSHADNPPLHF. As DNA, the CDR3 is TGTGCCAGCAGCCATGCCGACAATCCACCCCTCCACTTT. V gene TRBV4-2 combines with J gene TRBJ1-6; D call uncertain. Trimming cost V 3 bases and J 11 bases, with 11 bases left between them. CDR1 and CDR2 from the germline V gene are LGHNA and YNFKEQ. This CDR3 contains 13 residues.

This clonotype was seen only a few times. The gene calls are TRBV15 and TRBJ2-1; D gene uncertain. V shed 1 base and J shed 4 bases, with 5 bases lying between them. CDR1 LNHNV and CDR2 YYDKDF come from the germline V gene (reference sequence). CDR3 length: 13 amino acids. CDR3 in amino acids: CATSRAPYNEQFF. CDR3 nucleotide sequence: TGTGCCACCAGCAGAGCCCCTTACAATGAGCAGTTCTTC. The full variable domain, its missing parts supplied by reference TRBV15 and TRBJ2-1, is DAMVIQNPRYQVTQFGKPVTLSCSQTLNHNVMYWYQQKSSQAPKLLFHYYDKDFNNEADTPDNFQSRRPNTSFCFLDIRSPGLGDTAMYLCATSRAPYNEQFFGPGTRLTVL.

In this sample, this clonotype turned up a few times. This chain joins TRBV10-1 and TRBJ1-3, with D hard to call. CDR1 and CDR2 (germline): WNHNN, SYGVQD (reference sequence). CDR3 length equals 14 residues. Trimming removed 0 bases at V and 3 bases at J, with 6 bases between. This chain's CDR3 is CASSESGFGNTIYF. The CDR3 nucleotides read TGCGCCAGCAGTGAGTCGGGATTTGGAAACACCATATATTTT.

J is TRBJ2-1 and V is TRBV12-3 or TRBV12-4; D might be TRBD2 (6 bases). The CDR3 covers 13 residues. V lost 8 bases, J lost 8 bases, and 16 bases lay in between. In DNA, the CDR3 is TGTGCCAGCCTCAAAGAGACGGGGGATGAGCAGTTCTTC. As protein: CASLKETGDEQFF.

This clonotype was picked up a small number of times. The chain uses TRBV4-3 and TRBJ2-1, with D perhaps matching TRBD1 (6 bases). The V gene's germline CDR1 is LGHNA and CDR2 YSLEER. Trimming removed 4 bases at V and 6 bases at J, with 16 bases between. The CDR3 has 15 amino acids. The CDR3 loop reads CASSPQGLLGNEQFF. CDR3 DNA: TGCGCCAGCAGCCCTCAGGGGTTGTTGGGCAATGAGCAGTTCTTC.

This clonotype was picked up a small number of times. The CDR3, as DNA: TGTGCCAGCAGTATCGACAGGGGCGGCTACACCTTC. Encoded protein: CASSIDRGGYTF. The V call is TRBV28, the J call TRBJ1-2; TRBD1 aligns across 8 bases. Unmatched junction bases numbered 4, after V lost 5 bases and J lost 8 bases. The germline CDR1 and CDR2 sequences are MDHEN and SYDVKM. The CDR3 sequence is 12 residues long.

This chain links TRBV30 with TRBJ1-6; a possible D gene is TRBD1 (6 bases). The CDR3 loop spans 14 amino acids. V lost 3 bases to trimming and J lost 10 bases, with 16 bases between them. The V gene's germline CDR1 is GTSNPN and CDR2 SVGIG (reference sequence). The CDR3: CAWSALGARSPLHF. The CDR3 DNA reads TGTGCCTGGAGCGCCTTGGGGGCGAGGTCACCCCTCCACTTT.

CDR3 nucleotide sequence: TGTGCCAGCAGAGACTACAACAGTAACACTGAAGCTTTCTTT. Translating it yields CASRDYNSNTEAFF. J is TRBJ1-1 and V is TRBV7-2; D remains ambiguous. The V gene lost 6 bases and the J gene lost 2 bases, with 13 bases spanning the gap. The germline V gene has CDR1 SGHTA and CDR2 FQGNSA. This CDR3 spans 14 amino acids.

The rearrangement uses TRBV30 and TRBJ2-2; D call uncertain. CDR1 is GTSNPN and CDR2 is SVGIG in the germline V gene (reference sequence). The germline V and J ends were trimmed by 7 bases and 0 bases, with 9 bases remaining between them. The CDR3 contains 13 residues. The CDR3 is CAFEAANTGELFF. CDR3 nucleotide sequence: TGTGCCTTCGAAGCTGCGAACACCGGGGAGCTGTTTTTT.

This clonotype was counted a few times. J is TRBJ2-7 and V is TRBV27; the match to TRBD2 covers 9 bases. V lost 6 bases, J lost 4 bases, and 10 bases stayed unmatched. The CDR3 has 15 residues. The V gene's germline CDR1 is MNHEY and CDR2 SMNVEV (reference sequence). The CDR3 nucleotides read TGTGCCAGCAGCCAAATTAGGACTAGCGTTTACGAGCAGTACTTC. This codes for CASSQIRTSVYEQYF.

This clonotype has more than one count but fewer than ten. The chain couples TRBV6-5 to TRBJ2-7, with D unresolved. There are 15 residues in the CDR3. Trimming left V 0 bases short and J 5 bases short, with 14 bases between. Germline V lookup: CDR1 MNHEY, CDR2 SVGAGI. The CDR3 sequence: CASSYSVGAKDEQYF. The CDR3 DNA sequence: TGTGCCAGCAGTTACTCGGTCGGCGCAAAAGACGAGCAGTACTTC.

In this sample, this clonotype turned up many times. The V call is TRBV4-2, the J call TRBJ1-2, with no clear D. The germline V gene encodes CDR1 LGHNA and CDR2 YNFKEQ. Trimming shortened V by 4 bases and J by 3 bases, and 9 bases separated the two germline ends. This CDR3 has 13 residues. CDR3 amino acids: CASSPGSYYGYTF. The DNA of the CDR3 is TGTGCCAGCAGCCCGGGCAGCTACTATGGCTACACCTTC.

This clonotype was observed a handful of times. V is TRBV20-1 and J is TRBJ2-7; a weak D match, TRBD2 (6 bases). V was pared by 4 bases and J by 2 bases, with 15 bases between. CDR3 length: 14 residues. Per the germline V gene, CDR1 is DFQATT and CDR2 is SNEGSKA (reference sequence). CDR3 coding DNA: TGCAGTGCTAACCCCCTAGCGTTGACCTACGAGCAGTACTTC. This codes for CSANPLALTYEQYF.

This clonotype was picked up one time. J is TRBJ1-6 and V is TRBV11-2; the match to TRBD1 covers 7 bases. V dropped 4 bases and J dropped 6; count of bases not matched to a gene: 9. Germline CDR1 reads SGHAT; CDR2 reads FQNNGV. The CDR3 loop spans 16 amino acids. The CDR3 DNA is TGTGCCAGCAGCTCGACCCCGGGACAGATTAATTCACCCCTCCACTTT. Translation: CASSSTPGQINSPLHF.

The chain uses TRBV4-1 and TRBJ2-7; 11 bases align to TRBD2. The CDR3 runs 14 residues. Looked up from germline, CDR1 is MGHRA and CDR2 is YSYEKL. J was trimmed by 5 bases and V by 7 bases; bases with no gene match: 7. The CDR3 region has the DNA TGCGCCAGCACCCCGACTAGCGGGAACCACGAGCAGTACTTC. Encoded protein: CASTPTSGNHEQYF.